The 8 T cell receptor beta chains below were found in one sample sequenced in a study of blood T cell repertoires in COVID-19. Sequenced by immunoSEQ multiplex PCR; TCRdb stores in-frame clones only, minus some. The table lists 150,000 to 200,000 clones, approximately 88% of them singletons, with over 10% in the top ten. What was sequenced was PBMCs or T cells enriched from blood (not recorded which). These receptors were taken from a woman in her sixties who had recovered from COVID-19.

The V call is TRBV18, the J call TRBJ2-2; 8 bases line up with TRBD1. The CDR3 is 17 amino acids. The trim removed 3 bases at V and 1 base at J, leaving 7 bases unmatched. Per the germline V gene, CDR1 is KGHSH and CDR2 is LQKENI. CDR3 in amino acids: CASSPWDRRLNTGELFF. The CDR3 DNA follows: TGTGCCAGCTCACCCTGGGACAGGAGGTTGAACACCGGGGAGCTGTTTTTT. Combining the CDR3 with reference TRBV18 and TRBJ2-2 gives the whole variable domain NAGVMQNPRHLVRRRGQEARLRCSPMKGHSHVYWYRQLPEEGLKFMVYLQKENIIDESGMPKERFSAEFPKEGPSILRIQQVVRGDSAAYFCASSPWDRRLNTGELFFGEGSRLTVL.

The chain links TRBV4-1 to TRBJ1-4; maybe TRBD1 (6 bases). V lost 0 bases, J lost 5 bases, and 7 bases lay in between. Germline lookup yields CDR1 MGHRA and CDR2 YSYEKL. The CDR3 extends over 14 amino acids. The CDR3 nucleotides read TGCGCCAGCAGCCAAGATGGGGGCAATGAAAAACTGTTTTTT. Amino acid sequence: CASSQDGGNEKLFF.

J is TRBJ1-1 and V is TRBV14, with D possibly matching TRBD1 (6 bases). The V end lost 3 bases, the J end lost 0 bases, and 11 bases lay between the germline ends. The CDR3 covers 15 residues. Germline V gene data show CDR1 as SGHDN and CDR2 as FVKESK. For the CDR3, the DNA is TGTGCCAGCAGCCACCGACAGGAGATGAACACTGAAGCTTTCTTT. It translates to CASSHRQEMNTEAFF.

In its sample, this clone was seen a few times. The chain carries TRBV4-2 and TRBJ1-2; TRBD1 matches at 10 bases. The CDR3 runs to 15 residues. In germline, CDR1 is LGHNA, CDR2 YNFKEQ. Unmatched junction bases numbered 8, after V lost 8 bases and J lost 2 bases. The CDR3: CASSTGGASNYGYTF. The CDR3 region has the DNA TGTGCCAGCTCGACAGGGGGCGCTTCGAACTATGGCTACACCTTC.

This sequence joins TRBV5-4 and TRBJ2-3, with 14 nucleotides matching TRBD2. Germline V CDR1 and CDR2: SGHNT, YYREEE (reference sequence). V shed 2 bases, J shed 6 bases, and the junction held 2 bases outside the gene matches. The CDR3 extends over 15 amino acids. CDR3 region: CASSFRLAGGDTQYF. The CDR3 DNA sequence: TGTGCCAGCAGCTTCCGACTAGCGGGGGGGGATACGCAGTATTTT.

The chain joins TRBV19 to TRBJ2-3; D is uncertain. This CDR3 is built from 14 residues. Germline V gene lookup returns CDR1 LNHDA and CDR2 SQIVND (reference sequence). V was clipped by 5 bases and J by 3 bases, with 12 bases between them. CDR3 loop: CASSPLSRTDTQYF. CDR3 nucleotides: TGTGCCAGTAGTCCACTTAGCCGGACAGATACGCAGTATTTT.

The chain carries TRBV2 and TRBJ2-6; D call uncertain. Looked up from germline, CDR1 is SNHLY and CDR2 is FYNNEI. The CDR3 consists of 14 residues. V shed 8 bases and J shed 2 bases, with 10 bases lying between them. CDR3 bases: TGTGCCAGCGACTCGTCGACTGGGGCCAACGTCCTGACTTTC. It is translated as CASDSSTGANVLTF.

The chain couples TRBV19 to TRBJ1-2; 8 nucleotides align to TRBD1. The CDR3 extends over 15 amino acids. The trim removed 2 bases at V and 8 bases at J, leaving 10 bases unmatched. Germline V gene sequence: CDR1 LNHDA, CDR2 SQIVND (reference sequence). As DNA, the CDR3 is TGTGCCAGTAGTATAAGCCCGCAGGGGGCGAAAGGCTACACCTTC. Its protein is CASSISPQGAKGYTF.